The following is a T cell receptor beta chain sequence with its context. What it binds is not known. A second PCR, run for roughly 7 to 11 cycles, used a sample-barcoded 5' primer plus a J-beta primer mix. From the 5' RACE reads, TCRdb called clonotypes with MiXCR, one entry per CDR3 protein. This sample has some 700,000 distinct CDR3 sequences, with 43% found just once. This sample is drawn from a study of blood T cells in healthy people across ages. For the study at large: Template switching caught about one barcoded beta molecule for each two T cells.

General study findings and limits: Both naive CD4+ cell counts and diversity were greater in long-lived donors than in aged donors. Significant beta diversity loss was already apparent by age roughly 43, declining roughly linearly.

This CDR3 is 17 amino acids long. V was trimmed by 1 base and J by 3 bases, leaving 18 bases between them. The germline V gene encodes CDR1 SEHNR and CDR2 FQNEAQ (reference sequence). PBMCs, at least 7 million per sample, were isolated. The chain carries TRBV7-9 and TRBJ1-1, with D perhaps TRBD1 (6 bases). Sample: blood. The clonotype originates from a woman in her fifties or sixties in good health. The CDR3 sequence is CASSLGGAGVQDTEAFF. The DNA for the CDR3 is TGTGCCAGCAGCTTAGGGGGGGCAGGTGTTCAAGACACTGAAGCTTTCTTT.